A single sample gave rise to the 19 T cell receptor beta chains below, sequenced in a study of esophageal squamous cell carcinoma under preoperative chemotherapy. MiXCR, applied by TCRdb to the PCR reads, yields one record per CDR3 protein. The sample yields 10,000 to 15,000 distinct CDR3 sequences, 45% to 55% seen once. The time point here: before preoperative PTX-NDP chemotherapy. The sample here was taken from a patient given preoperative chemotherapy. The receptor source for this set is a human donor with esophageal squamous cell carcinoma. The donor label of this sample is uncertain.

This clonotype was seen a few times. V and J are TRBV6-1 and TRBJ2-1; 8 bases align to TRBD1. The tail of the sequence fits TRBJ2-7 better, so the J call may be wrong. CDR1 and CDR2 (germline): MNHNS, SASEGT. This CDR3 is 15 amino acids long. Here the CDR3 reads CASSEGRGRIHEQYF. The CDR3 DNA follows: TGTGCCAGCAGTGAGGGCAGGGGGCGCATCCACGAGCAGTACTTC.

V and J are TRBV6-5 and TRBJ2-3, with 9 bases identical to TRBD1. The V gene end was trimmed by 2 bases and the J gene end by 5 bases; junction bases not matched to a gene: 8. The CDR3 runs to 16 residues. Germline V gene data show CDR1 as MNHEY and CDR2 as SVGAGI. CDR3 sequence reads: CASSYQPGTGRDTQYF. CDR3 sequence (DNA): TGTGCCAGCAGTTACCAACCCGGGACAGGGAGAGATACGCAGTATTTT.

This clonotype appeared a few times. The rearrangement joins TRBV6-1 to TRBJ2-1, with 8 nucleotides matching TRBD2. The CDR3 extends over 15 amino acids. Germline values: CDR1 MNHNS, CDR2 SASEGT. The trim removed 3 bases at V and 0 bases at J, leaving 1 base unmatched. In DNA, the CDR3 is TGTGCCAGCAGTGAGAGCGGGGGCTCCTACAATGAGCAGTTCTTC. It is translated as CASSESGGSYNEQFF.

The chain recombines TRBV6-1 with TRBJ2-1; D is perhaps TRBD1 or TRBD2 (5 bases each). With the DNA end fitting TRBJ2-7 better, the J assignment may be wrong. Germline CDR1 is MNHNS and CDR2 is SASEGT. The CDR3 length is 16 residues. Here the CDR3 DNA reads TGTGCCAGCAGTGAACGAGGGGCTGTCCGCAAAAATACGCAGTACTTC. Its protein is CASSERGAVRKNTQYF.

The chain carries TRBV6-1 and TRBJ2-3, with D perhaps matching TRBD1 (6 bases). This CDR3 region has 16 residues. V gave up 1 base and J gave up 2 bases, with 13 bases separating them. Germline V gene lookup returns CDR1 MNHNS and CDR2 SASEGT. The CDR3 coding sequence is TGTGCCAGCAGTGAAGGTATACAGGGACCCACAGATACGCAGTATTTT. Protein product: CASSEGIQGPTDTQYF.

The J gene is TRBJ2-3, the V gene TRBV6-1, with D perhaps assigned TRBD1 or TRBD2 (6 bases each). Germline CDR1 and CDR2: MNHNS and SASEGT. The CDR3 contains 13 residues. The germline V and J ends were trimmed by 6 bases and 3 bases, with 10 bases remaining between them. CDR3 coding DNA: TGTGCCAGCAGCCTAGGGGGGACAGATACGCAGTATTTT. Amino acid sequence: CASSLGGTDTQYF.

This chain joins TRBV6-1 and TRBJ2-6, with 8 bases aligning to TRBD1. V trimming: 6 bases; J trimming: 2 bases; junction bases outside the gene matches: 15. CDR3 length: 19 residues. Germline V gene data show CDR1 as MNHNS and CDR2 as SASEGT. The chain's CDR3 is CASRNRRDRPDAGANVLTF. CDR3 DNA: TGTGCCAGCAGAAATCGCCGGGACAGGCCTGATGCTGGGGCCAACGTCCTGACTTTC.

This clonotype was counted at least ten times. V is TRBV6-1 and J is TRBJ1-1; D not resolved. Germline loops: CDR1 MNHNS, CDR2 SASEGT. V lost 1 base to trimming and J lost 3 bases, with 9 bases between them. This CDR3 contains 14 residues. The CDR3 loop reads CASSEGAHYTEAFF. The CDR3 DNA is TGTGCCAGCAGTGAAGGGGCGCATTACACTGAAGCTTTCTTT.

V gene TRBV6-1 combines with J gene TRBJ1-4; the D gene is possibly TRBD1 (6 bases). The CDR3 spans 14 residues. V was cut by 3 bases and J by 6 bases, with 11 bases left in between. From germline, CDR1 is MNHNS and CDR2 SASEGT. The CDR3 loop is CASSDAGVDEKLFF. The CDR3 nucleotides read TGTGCCAGCAGTGATGCAGGGGTGGATGAAAAACTGTTTTTT.

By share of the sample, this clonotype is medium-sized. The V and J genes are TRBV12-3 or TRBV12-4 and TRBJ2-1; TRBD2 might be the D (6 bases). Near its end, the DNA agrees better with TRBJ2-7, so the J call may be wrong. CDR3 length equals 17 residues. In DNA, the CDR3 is TGTGCCAGCAGTTTGTCCGGAGGAGGAGGGAAAAACAATGAGCAGTACTTC. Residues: CASSLSGGGGKNNEQYF.

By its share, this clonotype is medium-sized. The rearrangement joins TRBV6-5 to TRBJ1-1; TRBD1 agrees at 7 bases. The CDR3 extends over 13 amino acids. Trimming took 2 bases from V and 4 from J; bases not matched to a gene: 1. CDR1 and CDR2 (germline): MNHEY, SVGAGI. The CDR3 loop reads CASSYRGRTEAFF. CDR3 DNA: TGTGCCAGCAGTTACAGGGGGCGCACTGAAGCTTTCTTT.

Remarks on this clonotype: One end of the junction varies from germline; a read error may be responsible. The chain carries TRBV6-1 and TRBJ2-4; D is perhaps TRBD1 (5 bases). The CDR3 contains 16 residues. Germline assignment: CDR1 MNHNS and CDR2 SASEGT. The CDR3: CASSDLGLRAKNTQYF. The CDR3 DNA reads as TGTGCGAGCAGTGACTTGGGGCTGAGAGCCAAAAACACTCAGTACTTC.

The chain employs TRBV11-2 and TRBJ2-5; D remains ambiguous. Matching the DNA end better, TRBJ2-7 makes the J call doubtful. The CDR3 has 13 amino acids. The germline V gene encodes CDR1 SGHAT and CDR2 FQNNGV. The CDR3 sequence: CASSRHTYYEQYF. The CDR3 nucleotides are TGTGCCAGCAGCCGACACACCTACTACGAGCAGTACTTC.

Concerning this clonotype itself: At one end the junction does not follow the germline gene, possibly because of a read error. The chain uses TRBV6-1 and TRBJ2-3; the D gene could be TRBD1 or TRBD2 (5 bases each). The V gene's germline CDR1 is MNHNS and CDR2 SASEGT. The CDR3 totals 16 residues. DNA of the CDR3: TGTGCCAGCAGTGAATTGTGGGGGTGCGCCAAAGATACGCAGTATTTC. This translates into CASSELWGCAKDTQYF.

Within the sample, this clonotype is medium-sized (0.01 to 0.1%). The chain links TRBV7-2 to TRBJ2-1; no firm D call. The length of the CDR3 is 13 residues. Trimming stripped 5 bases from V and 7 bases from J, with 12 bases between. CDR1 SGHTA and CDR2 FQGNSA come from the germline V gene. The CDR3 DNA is TGTGCCAGCAGCACCACATCTGGGAATGAGCAGTTCTTC. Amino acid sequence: CASSTTSGNEQFF.

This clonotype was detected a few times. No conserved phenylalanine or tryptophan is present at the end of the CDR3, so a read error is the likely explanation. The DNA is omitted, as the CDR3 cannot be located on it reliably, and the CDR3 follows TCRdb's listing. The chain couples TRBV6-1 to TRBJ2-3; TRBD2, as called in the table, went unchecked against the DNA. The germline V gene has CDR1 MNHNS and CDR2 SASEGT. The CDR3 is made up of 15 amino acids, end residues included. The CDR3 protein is CASTEEPSNIVEQYS.

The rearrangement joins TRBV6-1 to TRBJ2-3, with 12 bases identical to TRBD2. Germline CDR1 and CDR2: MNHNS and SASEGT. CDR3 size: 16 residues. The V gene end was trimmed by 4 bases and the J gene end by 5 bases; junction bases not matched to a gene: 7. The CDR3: CASSGTSGKKGDTQYF. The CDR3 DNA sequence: TGTGCCAGCAGTGGGACTAGCGGGAAAAAGGGAGATACGCAGTATTTT.

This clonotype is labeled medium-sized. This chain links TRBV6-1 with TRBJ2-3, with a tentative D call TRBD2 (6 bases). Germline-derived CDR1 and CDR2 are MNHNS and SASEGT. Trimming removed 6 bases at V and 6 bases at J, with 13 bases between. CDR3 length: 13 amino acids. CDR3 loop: CASSGGKGDTQYF. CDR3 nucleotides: TGTGCCAGCAGCGGAGGGAAGGGTGATACGCAGTATTTT.

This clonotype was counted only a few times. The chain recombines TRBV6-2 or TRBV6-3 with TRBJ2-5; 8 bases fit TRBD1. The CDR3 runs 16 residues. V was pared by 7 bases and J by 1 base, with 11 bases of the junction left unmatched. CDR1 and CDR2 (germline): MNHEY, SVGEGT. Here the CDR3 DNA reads TGTGCCAGCACCCACCGGACAGGGCGACTCCAAGAGACCCAGTACTTC. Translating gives CASTHRTGRLQETQYF.